These 14 T cell receptor beta chains came from one sample sequenced in a study of shared clonotypes between healthy human individuals. TCRdb's table, derived via immunoSEQ multiplex PCR, lists solely in-frame clones and lacks some. The data contain about 2.4 million clones, roughly 93% of them seen just once; the ten biggest clones take up 0.36%. Sequencing input: naive CD4+ T cells from PBMCs. Stated subset: CD45RA+ positively selected. The receptors were gathered from a man in his late teens or twenties in good health. Some clones in this sample may be carry-over from other donors' samples.

V gene TRBV5-6 combines with J gene TRBJ1-6, with unresolved D. The CDR3 contains 14 residues. Germline assignment: CDR1 SGHDT and CDR2 YYEEEE. With 8 bases removed from V and 10 bases from J, the gap between germline ends came to 19 bases. The CDR3 DNA reads as TGTGCCAGTAAAGCTGGCATTAGAGGATCACCCCTCCACTTT. Its protein is CASKAGIRGSPLHF.

V usage is TRBV7-6 and J usage is TRBJ2-5; TRBD1 or TRBD2 may be the D gene (5 bases each). The CDR3 contains 15 residues. The germline V and J ends were trimmed by 5 bases and 1 base, with 14 bases remaining between them. In germline, CDR1 is SGHVS, CDR2 FNYEAQ. CDR3 nucleotide sequence: TGTGCCAGCAGCCTCCCGGGACGGATCCAAGAGACCCAGTACTTC. It is translated as CASSLPGRIQETQYF.

The chain couples TRBV29-1 to TRBJ2-7, with D possibly TRBD2 on 6 matching bases. V was clipped by 5 bases and J by 6 bases, with 11 bases between them. Looked up from germline, CDR1 is SQVTM and CDR2 is ANQGSEA. The CDR3 spans 11 residues. Here the CDR3 DNA reads TGCAGCGTTCGTCAGGGAGGCGAGCAGTACTTC. This codes for CSVRQGGEQYF.

The J gene is TRBJ1-1, the V gene TRBV19; D remains unclear. Between the trimmed V and J ends, which lost 3 bases and 1 base, there was a span of 12 bases. Germline CDR1 is LNHDA and CDR2 is SQIVND (reference sequence). The CDR3 consists of 15 residues. CDR3 DNA: TGTGCCAGTAGTATCAACGCGTTGGGGAACACTGAAGCTTTCTTT. Amino acid sequence: CASSINALGNTEAFF.

The J gene is TRBJ2-5, the V gene TRBV28, with 7 bases aligning to TRBD1. V dropped 6 bases and J dropped 4; count of bases not matched to a gene: 11. In germline, CDR1 is MDHEN, CDR2 SYDVKM. The CDR3 spans 15 residues. CDR3 sequence reads: CASRPPRQGVETQYF. The CDR3 DNA sequence: TGTGCCAGCAGGCCCCCTCGACAGGGAGTAGAGACCCAGTACTTC.

With respect to this clone: Its ends do not fully match the called genes, so a read error is possible. The rearrangement uses TRBV28 and TRBJ2-7; D call uncertain. The germline V gene encodes CDR1 MDHEN and CDR2 SYDVKM. The CDR3 has 12 residues. DNA for the CDR3: TGTGCCAGCAGTTTACCGGGCCGCATAGTGGACTTC. Translating gives CASSLPGRIVDF. Variable domain in full (rest from reference TRBV28 and TRBJ2-7): DVKVTQSSRYLVKRTGEKVFLECVQDMDHENMFWYRQDPGLGLRLIYFSYDVKMKEKGDIPEGYSVSREKKERFSLILESASTNQTSMYLCASSLPGRIVDFGPGTRLTVT.

Comments on this clone: An end of the junction does not agree with germline; a read error may underlie this. The CDR3 DNA reads as TGTGCCAGCAGCTCGATTTTGACTAGCGGGTACGAGCAGTACTTC. It encodes CASSSILTSGYEQYF. V is TRBV5-1 and J is TRBJ2-7; 10 nucleotides align to TRBD2. Per germline, CDR1 SGHRS and CDR2 YFSETQ. This CDR3 is built from 15 residues.

This chain joins TRBV5-1 and TRBJ2-7; weak D call: TRBD1 (6 bases). V was pared by 6 bases and J by 1 base, with 11 bases between. Germline V lookup: CDR1 SGHRS, CDR2 YFSETQ. This CDR3 has 13 residues. CDR3 coding DNA: TGCGCCAGCAAGTGGGGGCCGTCCTACGAGCAGTACTTC. The encoded protein is CASKWGPSYEQYF. Full variable domain (remainder filled in from reference TRBV5-1 and TRBJ2-7): KAGVTQTPRYLIKTRGQQVTLSCSPISGHRSVSWYQQTPGQGLQFLFEYFSETQRNKGNFPGRFSGRQFSNSRSEMNVSTLELGDSALYLCASKWGPSYEQYFGPGTRLTVT.

The rearrangement uses TRBV5-5 and TRBJ1-2, with TRBD1 matching over 8 bases. J was trimmed by 6 bases and V by 1 base; bases with no gene match: 8. Germline V gene lookup returns CDR1 SGHKS and CDR2 YYEKEE (reference sequence). The length of the CDR3 is 15 residues. The CDR3 nucleotides are TGTGCCAGCAGCTTGTCGGCTCAGGGGGCCGATGGCTACACCTTC. Encoded protein: CASSLSAQGADGYTF.

The V and J genes are TRBV19 and TRBJ2-2; maybe TRBD1 (7 bases). The germline CDR1 and CDR2 sequences are LNHDA and SQIVND (reference sequence). The V end was cut by 6 bases, the J end by 5 bases, with 16 bases between. This CDR3 is 15 amino acids long. CDR3 sequence: CASSQARGRTGELFF. Written as DNA, the CDR3 is TGTGCCAGTAGCCAGGCCAGGGGGAGGACCGGGGAGCTGTTTTTT.

The chain uses TRBV27 and TRBJ2-3; TRBD2 agrees at 11 bases. The CDR3 covers 18 residues. Per germline, CDR1 MNHEY and CDR2 SMNVEV (reference sequence). The J segment lost 2 bases and the V segment lost 6 bases, leaving 13 bases of the junction unmatched. Written as DNA, the CDR3 is TGTGCCAGCAGGCCACTGCGACGGGGACTAGCGGTCACAGATACGCAGTATTTT. It codes for CASRPLRRGLAVTDTQYF.

The V call is TRBV5-6, the J call TRBJ2-7; 8 nucleotides match TRBD2. Germline V gene data show CDR1 as SGHDT and CDR2 as YYEEEE. The length of the CDR3 is 16 residues. The ends lost 4 bases at V and 4 bases at J; junction bases unmatched: 13. The CDR3 region is CASSLRVTSGLYEQYF. The DNA for the CDR3 is TGTGCCAGCAGCCTAAGGGTAACTAGCGGTCTTTACGAGCAGTACTTC. Full variable domain (outside the CDR3, taken from reference TRBV5-6 and TRBJ2-7): DAGVTQSPTHLIKTRGQQVTLRCSPKSGHDTVSWYQQALGQGPQFIFQYYEEEERQRGNFPDRFSGHQFPNYSSELNVNALLLGDSALYLCASSLRVTSGLYEQYFGPGTRLTVT.

The chain combines TRBV6-5 with TRBJ2-5, with D perhaps matching TRBD1 or TRBD2 (5 bases each). The J call could be wrong; TRBJ2-7 is a better fit for the DNA end. CDR3 length: 12 amino acids. Germline assignment: CDR1 MNHEY and CDR2 SVGAGI. The CDR3 DNA is TGTGCCAGCCGGGCCACAGGAGGCGAGCAGTACTTC. Protein: CASRATGGEQYF.

The chain links TRBV5-1 to TRBJ2-5; TRBD1 is a possible D gene (6 bases). Gene TRBJ2-7 matches the end of the DNA better, so the J call may be wrong. The CDR3 is 15 residues long. Germline lookup yields CDR1 SGHRS and CDR2 YFSETQ. The CDR3 protein is CASSLVPGVDYEQYF. The CDR3 region has the DNA TGCGCCAGCAGCTTGGTTCCAGGGGTGGACTACGAGCAGTACTTC.